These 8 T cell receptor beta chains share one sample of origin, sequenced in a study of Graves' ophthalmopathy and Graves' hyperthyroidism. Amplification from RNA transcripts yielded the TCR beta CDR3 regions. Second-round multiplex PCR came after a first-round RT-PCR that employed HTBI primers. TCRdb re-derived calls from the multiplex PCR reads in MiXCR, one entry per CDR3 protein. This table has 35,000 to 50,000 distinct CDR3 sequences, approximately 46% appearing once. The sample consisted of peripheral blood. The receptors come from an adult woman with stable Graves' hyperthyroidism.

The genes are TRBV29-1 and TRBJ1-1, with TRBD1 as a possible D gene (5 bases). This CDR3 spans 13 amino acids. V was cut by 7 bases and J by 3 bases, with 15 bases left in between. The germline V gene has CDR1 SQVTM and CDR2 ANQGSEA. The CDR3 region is CSDGGRPYTEAFF. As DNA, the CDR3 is TGCAGCGACGGGGGTCGTCCGTACACTGAAGCTTTCTTT. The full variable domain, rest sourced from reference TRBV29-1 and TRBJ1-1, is SAVISQKPSRDICQRGTSLTIQCQVDSQVTMMFWYRQQPGQSLTLIATANQGSEATYESGFVIDKFPISRPNLTFSTLTVSNMSPEDSSIYLCSDGGRPYTEAFFGQGTRLTVV.

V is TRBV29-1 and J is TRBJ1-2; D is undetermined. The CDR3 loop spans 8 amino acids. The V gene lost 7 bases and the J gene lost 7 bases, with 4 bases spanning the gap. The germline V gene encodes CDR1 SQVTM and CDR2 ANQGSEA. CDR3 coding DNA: TGCAGCGGGCTTGGCTACACCTTC. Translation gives CSGLGYTF.

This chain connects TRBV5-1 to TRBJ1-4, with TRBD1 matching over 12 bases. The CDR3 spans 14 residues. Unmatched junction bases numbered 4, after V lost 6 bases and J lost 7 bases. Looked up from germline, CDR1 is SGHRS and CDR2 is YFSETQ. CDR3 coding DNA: TGCGCCAGCACCGGGACAGGGGGCGGTGAAAAACTGTTTTTT. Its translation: CASTGTGGGEKLFF.

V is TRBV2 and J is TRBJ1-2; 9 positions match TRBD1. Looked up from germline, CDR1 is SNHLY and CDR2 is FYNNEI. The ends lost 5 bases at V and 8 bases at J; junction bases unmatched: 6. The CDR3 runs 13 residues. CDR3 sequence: CASSPQGAEGYTF. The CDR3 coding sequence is TGTGCCAGCAGTCCACAGGGGGCCGAAGGCTACACCTTC.

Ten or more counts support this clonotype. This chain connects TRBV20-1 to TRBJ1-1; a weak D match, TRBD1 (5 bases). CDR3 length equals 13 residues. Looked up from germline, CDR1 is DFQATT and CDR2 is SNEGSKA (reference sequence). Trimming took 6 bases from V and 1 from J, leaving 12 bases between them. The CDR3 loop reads CSALGGTNTEAFF. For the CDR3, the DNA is TGCAGTGCCTTGGGGGGGACGAACACTGAAGCTTTCTTT.

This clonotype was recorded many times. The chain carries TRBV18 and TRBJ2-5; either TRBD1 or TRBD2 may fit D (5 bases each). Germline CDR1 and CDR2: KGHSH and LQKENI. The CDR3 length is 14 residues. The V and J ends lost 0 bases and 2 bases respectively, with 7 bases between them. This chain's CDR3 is CASSPPGRQETQYF. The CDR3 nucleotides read TGTGCCAGCTCACCACCGGGACGTCAAGAGACCCAGTACTTC.

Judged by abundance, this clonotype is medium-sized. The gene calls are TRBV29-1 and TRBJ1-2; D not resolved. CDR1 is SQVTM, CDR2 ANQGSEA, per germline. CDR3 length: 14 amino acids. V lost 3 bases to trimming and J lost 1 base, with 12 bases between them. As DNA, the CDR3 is TGCAGCGTTGACCCGAACGATTATAACTATGGCTACACCTTC. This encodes CSVDPNDYNYGYTF.

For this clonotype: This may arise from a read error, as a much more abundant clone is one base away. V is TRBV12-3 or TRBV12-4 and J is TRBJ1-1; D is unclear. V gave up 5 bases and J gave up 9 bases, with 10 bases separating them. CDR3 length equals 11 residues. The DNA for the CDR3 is TGTGCCAGCAGTGTAGGAGGCAAAGCTTTCTTT. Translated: CASSVGGKAFF.